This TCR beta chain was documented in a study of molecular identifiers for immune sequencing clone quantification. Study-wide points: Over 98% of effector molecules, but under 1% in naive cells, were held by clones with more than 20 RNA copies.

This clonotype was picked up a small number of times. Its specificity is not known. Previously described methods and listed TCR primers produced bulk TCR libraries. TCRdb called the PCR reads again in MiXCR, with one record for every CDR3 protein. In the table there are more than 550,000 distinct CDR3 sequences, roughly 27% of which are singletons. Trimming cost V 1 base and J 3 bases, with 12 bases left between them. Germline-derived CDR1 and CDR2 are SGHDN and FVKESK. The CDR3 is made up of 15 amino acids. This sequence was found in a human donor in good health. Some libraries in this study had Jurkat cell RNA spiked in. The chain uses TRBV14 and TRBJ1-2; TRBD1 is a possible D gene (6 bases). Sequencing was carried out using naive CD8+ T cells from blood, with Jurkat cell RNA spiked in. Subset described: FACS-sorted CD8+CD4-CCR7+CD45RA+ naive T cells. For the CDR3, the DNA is TGTGCCAGCAGCCAAGGCCGGGACACTTACTATGGCTACACCTTC. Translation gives CASSQGRDTYYGYTF.